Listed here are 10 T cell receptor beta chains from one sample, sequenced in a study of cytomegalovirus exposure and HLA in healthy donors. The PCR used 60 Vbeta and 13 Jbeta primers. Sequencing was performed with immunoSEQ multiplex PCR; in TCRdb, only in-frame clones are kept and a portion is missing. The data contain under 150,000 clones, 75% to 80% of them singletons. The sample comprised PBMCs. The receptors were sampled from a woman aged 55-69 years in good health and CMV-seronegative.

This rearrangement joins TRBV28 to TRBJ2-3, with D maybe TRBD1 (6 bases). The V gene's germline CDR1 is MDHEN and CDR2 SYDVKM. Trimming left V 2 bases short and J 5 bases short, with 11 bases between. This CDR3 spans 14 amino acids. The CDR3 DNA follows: TGTGCCAGCAGTTTACGGCAGGGGAAAGATACGCAGTATTTT. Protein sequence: CASSLRQGKDTQYF.

The CDR3 sequence is CASSLAPVWQVGNEQYF. The CDR3 DNA sequence: TGTGCCAGCAGCTTAGCTCCCGTTTGGCAGGTCGGTAACGAGCAGTACTTC. This chain joins TRBV7-9 and TRBJ2-7, with D unclear. The CDR3 covers 17 residues. The germline V and J ends were trimmed by 0 bases and 5 bases, with 20 bases remaining between them. Germline CDR1 and CDR2: SEHNR and FQNEAQ (reference sequence).

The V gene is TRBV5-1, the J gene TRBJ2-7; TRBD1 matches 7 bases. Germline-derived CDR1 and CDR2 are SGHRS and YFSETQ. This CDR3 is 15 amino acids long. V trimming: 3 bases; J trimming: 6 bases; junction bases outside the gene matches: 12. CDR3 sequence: CASSSDRTSSGEQYF. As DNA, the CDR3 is TGCGCCAGCAGCTCGGACAGGACTTCCAGTGGCGAGCAGTACTTC. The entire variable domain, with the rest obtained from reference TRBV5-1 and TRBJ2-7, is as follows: KAGVTQTPRYLIKTRGQQVTLSCSPISGHRSVSWYQQTPGQGLQFLFEYFSETQRNKGNFPGRFSGRQFSNSRSEMNVSTLELGDSALYLCASSSDRTSSGEQYFGPGTRLTVT.

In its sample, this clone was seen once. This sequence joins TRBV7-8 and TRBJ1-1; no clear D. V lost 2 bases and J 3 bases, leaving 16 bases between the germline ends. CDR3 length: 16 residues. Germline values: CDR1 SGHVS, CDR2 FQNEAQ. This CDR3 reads CASSLLGTGWDTEAFF. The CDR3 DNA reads TGTGCCAGCAGCTTACTGGGCACGGGGTGGGACACTGAAGCTTTCTTT.

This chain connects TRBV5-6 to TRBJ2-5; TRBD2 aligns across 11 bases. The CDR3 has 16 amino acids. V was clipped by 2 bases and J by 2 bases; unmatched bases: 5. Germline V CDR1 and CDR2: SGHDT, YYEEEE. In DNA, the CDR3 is TGTGCCAGCAGCTTTAGACTAGCGGGGATGCAAGAGACCCAGTACTTC. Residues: CASSFRLAGMQETQYF. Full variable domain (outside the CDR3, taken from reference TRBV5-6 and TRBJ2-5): DAGVTQSPTHLIKTRGQQVTLRCSPKSGHDTVSWYQQALGQGPQFIFQYYEEEERQRGNFPDRFSGHQFPNYSSELNVNALLLGDSALYLCASSFRLAGMQETQYFGPGTRLLVL.

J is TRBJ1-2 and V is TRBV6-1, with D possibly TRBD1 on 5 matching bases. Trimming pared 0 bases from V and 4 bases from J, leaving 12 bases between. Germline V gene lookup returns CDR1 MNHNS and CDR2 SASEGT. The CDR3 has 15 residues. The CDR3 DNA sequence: TGTGCCAGCAGTGAAGCGCTTAGCGGGGGCTATGGCTACACCTTC. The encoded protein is CASSEALSGGYGYTF.

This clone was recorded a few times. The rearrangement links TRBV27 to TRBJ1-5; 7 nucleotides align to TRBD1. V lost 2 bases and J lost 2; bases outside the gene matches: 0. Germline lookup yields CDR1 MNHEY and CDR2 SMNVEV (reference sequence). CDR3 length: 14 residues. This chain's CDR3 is CASSLQGGNQPQHF. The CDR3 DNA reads TGTGCCAGCAGTTTACAGGGGGGCAATCAGCCCCAGCATTTT.

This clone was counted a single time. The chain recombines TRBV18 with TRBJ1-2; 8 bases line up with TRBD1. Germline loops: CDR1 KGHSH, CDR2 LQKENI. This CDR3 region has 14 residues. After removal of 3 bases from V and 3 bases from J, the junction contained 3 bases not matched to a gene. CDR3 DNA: TGTGCCAGCTCACCGTCACAGGGGGACTATGGCTACACCTTC. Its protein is CASSPSQGDYGYTF.

CDR3 nucleotides: TGTGCCAGTAGTATTGCGGACAAAGATACGCAGTATTTT. This codes for CASSIADKDTQYF. This chain uses TRBV19 with TRBJ2-3, with a tentative D call TRBD1 (5 bases). In germline, CDR1 is LNHDA, CDR2 SQIVND (reference sequence). The CDR3 sequence is 13 residues long. The V end was cut by 3 bases, the J end by 5 bases, with 9 bases between.

CDR3 sequence reads: CASSSRQGLYEQYF. Here the CDR3 DNA reads TGTGCCAGCAGCAGCCGACAGGGCCTTTACGAGCAGTACTTC. V gene TRBV5-8 combines with J gene TRBJ2-7, with TRBD1 matching over 7 bases. Trimming cost V 4 bases and J 4 bases; bases outside gene matches: 8. Germline assignment: CDR1 SGHTS and CDR2 YDEGEE. CDR3 size: 14 residues.